The sample holds a few counts of the clone carrying this T cell receptor (beta chain). Its specificity is unknown. Sequencing used immunoSEQ multiplex PCR; TCRdb keeps in-frame clones, though not all of them. The table includes around 33,000 clones, around 76% detected once. Controls came from buffy coats of healthy blood donors. Germline V lookup: CDR1 SQVTM, CDR2 ANQGSEA. V dropped 0 bases and J dropped 5 bases, with 10 bases sitting between them. The CDR3 consists of 13 residues. This sample stems from a study of STAT5B mutations in CD4+ large granular lymphocyte leukemia. General study results and limits: Patient CD4-sorted repertoires stayed more clonal than healthy ones after leukemic-clone removal. No patients shared main leukemic clonotypes, though roughly 25% appeared at low frequency elsewhere. TRBV06-family usage was enriched in top patient clones (8/27) versus controls (2/35).

The J gene is TRBJ1-1, the V gene TRBV29-1; tentatively, D is TRBD1 (5 bases). The TCR originated in a human donor in good health. Input material: CD4+ T cells from blood buffy coats. CDR3 region: CSVEDRGPTEAFF. In nucleotides, the CDR3 is TGCAGCGTTGAAGATAGGGGACCGACTGAAGCTTTCTTT.